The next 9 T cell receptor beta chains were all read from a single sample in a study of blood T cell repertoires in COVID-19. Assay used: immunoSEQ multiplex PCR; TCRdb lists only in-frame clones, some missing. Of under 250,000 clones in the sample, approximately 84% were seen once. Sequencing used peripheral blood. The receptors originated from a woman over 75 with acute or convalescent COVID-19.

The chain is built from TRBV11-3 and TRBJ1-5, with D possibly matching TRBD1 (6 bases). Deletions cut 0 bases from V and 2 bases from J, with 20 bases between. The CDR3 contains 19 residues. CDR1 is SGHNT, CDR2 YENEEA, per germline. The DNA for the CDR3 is TGTGCCAGCAGCTTAGAGGGGGGGGGCGCAACCGGTTGCAATCAGCCCCAGCATTTT. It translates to CASSLEGGGATGCNQPQHF.

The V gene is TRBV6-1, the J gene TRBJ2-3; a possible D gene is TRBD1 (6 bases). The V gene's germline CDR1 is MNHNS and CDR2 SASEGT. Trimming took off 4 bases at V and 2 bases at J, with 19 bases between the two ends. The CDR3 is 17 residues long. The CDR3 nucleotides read TGTGCCAGCAGTGGCTACAGGGCTATTGGGACCACAGATACGCAGTATTTT. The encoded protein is CASSGYRAIGTTDTQYF.

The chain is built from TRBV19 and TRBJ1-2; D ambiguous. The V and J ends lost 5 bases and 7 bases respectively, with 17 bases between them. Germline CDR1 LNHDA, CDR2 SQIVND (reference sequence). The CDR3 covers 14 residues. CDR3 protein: CASSVTSGTAGYTF. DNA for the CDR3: TGTGCCAGTAGTGTAACCTCGGGAACTGCTGGCTACACCTTC.

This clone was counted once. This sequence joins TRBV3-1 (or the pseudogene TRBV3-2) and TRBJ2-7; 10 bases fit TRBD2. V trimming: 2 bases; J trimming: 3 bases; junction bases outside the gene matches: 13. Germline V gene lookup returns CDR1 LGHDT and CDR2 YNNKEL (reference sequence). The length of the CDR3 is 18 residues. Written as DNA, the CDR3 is TGTGCCAGCAGCCAAAAGTCTGGTTGGACTAGCGGTATCTACGAGCAGTACTTC. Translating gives CASSQKSGWTSGIYEQYF.

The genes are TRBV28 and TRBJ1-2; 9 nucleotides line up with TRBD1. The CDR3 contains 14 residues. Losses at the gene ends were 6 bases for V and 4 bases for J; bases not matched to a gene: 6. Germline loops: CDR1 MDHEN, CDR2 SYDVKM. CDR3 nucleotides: TGTGCCAGCAGCTATGGGACAGGGTTCTATGGCTACACCTTC. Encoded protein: CASSYGTGFYGYTF.

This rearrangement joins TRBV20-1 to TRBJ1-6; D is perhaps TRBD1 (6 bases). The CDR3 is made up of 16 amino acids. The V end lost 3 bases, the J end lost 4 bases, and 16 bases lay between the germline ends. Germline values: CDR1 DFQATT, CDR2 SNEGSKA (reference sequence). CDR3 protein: CSASPGGLRYNSPLHF. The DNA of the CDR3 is TGCAGTGCTAGTCCCGGGGGGCTTCGGTATAATTCACCCCTCCACTTT.

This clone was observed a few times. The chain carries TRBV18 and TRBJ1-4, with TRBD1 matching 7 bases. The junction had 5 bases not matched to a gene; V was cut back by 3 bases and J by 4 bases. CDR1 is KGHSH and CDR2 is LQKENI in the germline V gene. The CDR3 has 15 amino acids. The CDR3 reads CASSPRDSDNEKLFF. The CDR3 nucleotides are TGTGCCAGCTCACCCCGGGACAGCGATAATGAAAAACTGTTTTTT.

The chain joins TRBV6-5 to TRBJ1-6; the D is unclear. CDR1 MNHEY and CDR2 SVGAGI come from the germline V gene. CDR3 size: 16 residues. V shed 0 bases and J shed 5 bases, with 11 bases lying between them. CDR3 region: CASSYSARTHNSPLHF. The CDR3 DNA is TGTGCCAGCAGTTACTCCGCCAGAACCCATAATTCACCCCTCCACTTT.

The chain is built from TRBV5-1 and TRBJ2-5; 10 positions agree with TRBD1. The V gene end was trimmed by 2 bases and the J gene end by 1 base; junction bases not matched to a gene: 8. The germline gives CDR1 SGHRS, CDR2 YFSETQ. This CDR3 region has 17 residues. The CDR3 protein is CASSLGTGETFQETQYF. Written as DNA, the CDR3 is TGCGCCAGCAGCTTAGGGACAGGGGAGACCTTCCAAGAGACCCAGTACTTC.